The sample holds many counts of the clone carrying this T cell receptor (beta chain). Germline CDR1 reads MDHEN; CDR2 reads SYDVKM. This CDR3 spans 14 amino acids. V dropped 5 bases and J dropped 7 bases, with 15 bases sitting between them. This entry comes from a study of T cells in Graves' hyperthyroidism and ophthalmopathy. Amplification targeted TCR beta CDR3 regions from RNA transcripts. An initial round of RT-PCR targeting the TCR CDR3 relied on the HTBI primer set. TCRdb re-analysed the multiplex PCR reads in MiXCR, keeping a single row per CDR3 protein. The sample has 100,000 to 130,000 distinct CDR3 sequences; around a sixth are singletons. Patients were excluded for uncontrolled infection, other autoimmune disease, pregnancy or lactation.

The TCR was taken from a woman aged 45-59 years with Graves' hyperthyroidism. The chain couples TRBV28 to TRBJ1-5, with D unclear. The sample consisted of blood. In nucleotides, the CDR3 is TGTGCCAGCAGTCCCTCGGGGAGGTGGCAGCCCCAGCATTTT. Protein: CASSPSGRWQPQHF.